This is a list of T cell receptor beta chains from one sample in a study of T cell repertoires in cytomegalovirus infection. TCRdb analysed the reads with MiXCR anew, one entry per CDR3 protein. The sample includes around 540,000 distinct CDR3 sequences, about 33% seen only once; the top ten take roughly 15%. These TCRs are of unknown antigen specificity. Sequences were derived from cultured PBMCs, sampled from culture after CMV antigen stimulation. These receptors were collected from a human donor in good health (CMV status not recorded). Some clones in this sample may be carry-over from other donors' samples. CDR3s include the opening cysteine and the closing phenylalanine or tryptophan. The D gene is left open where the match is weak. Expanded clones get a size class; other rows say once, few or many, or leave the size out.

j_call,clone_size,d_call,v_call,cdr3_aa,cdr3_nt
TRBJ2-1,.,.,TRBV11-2,CASSPRWAEQFF,TGTGCCAGCAGCCCCCGGTGGGCCGAGCAGTTCTTC
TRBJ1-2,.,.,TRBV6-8,CASSPDGRGGGYTF,TGTGCCAGCAGCCCGGACGGACGTGGAGGCGGCTACACCTTC
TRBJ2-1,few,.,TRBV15,CATSRESRNEQFF,TGTGCCACCAGCAGAGAGTCTAGGAATGAGCAGTTCTTC
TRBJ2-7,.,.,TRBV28,CASSFHEQYF,TGTGCCAGCAGTTTCCACGAGCAGTACTTC
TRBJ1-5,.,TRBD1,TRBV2,CASRDRVGQPQHF,TGTGCCAGCAGGGACAGGGTTGGTCAGCCCCAGCATTTT
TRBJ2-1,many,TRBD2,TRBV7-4,CASSLARGLAGAFNEQFF,TGTGCCAGCAGCTTAGCCCGCGGACTAGCGGGAGCATTCAATGAGCAGTTCTTC
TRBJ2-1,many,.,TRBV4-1,CASSQVDLISYNEQFF,TGCGCCAGCAGCCAAGTTGATCTGATCTCCTACAATGAGCAGTTCTTC
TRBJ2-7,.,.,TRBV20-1,CSADLVPVAEQYF,TGCAGTGCTGATCTCGTGCCTGTCGCCGAGCAGTACTTC
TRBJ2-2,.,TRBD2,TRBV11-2,CASSAGLAGGVKWTGELFF,TGTGCCAGCAGCGCCGGACTAGCGGGAGGGGTGAAATGGACCGGGGAGCTGTTTTTT
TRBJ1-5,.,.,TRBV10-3,CAIRRYQDQPQHF,TGTGCCATCAGGCGTTACCAGGATCAGCCCCAGCATTTT
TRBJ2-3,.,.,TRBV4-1,CASSQDWARPDTQYF,TGCGCCAGCAGCCAAGATTGGGCGAGACCAGATACGCAGTATTTT
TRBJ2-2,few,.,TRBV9,CASSVGGEHTGELFF,TGTGCCAGCAGCGTAGGTGGGGAACACACCGGGGAGCTGTTTTTT
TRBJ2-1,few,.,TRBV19,CASSQRRGDEQFF,TGTGCCAGTAGTCAGCGGAGGGGAGATGAGCAGTTCTTC
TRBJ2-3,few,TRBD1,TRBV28,CASSTGVRDTQYF,TGTGCCAGCAGTACAGGGGTGAGAGATACGCAGTATTTT
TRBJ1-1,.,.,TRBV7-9,CASSFDPEAFF,TGTGCCAGCAGCTTTGACCCTGAAGCTTTCTTT
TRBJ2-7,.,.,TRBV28,CASSTRKLGGGLSYEQYF,TGTGCCAGCAGTACTAGAAAGTTGGGGGGAGGTCTTTCCTACGAGCAGTACTTC
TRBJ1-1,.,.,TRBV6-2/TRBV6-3,CASRRMSGVGMVNTEAFF,TGTGCCAGCAGGCGGATGAGCGGAGTGGGGATGGTTAACACTGAAGCTTTCTTT
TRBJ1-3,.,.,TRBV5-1,CASSLSSPGNTIYF,TGCGCCAGCAGCTTGTCCTCTCCTGGAAACACCATATATTTT
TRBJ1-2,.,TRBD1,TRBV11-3,CASSLRTGDGYTF,TGTGCCAGCAGCCTAAGGACAGGGGACGGCTACACCTTC
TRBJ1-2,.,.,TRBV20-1,CSAKTFLGVSNYGYTF,TGCAGTGCTAAAACCTTCCTAGGGGTATCTAACTATGGCTACACCTTC
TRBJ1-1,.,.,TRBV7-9,CASSPWDTEAFF,TGTGCCAGCAGCCCCTGGGACACTGAAGCTTTCTTT
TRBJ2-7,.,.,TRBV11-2,CASSLQGGFAYEQYF,TGTGCCAGCAGCTTACAGGGTGGATTTGCCTACGAGCAGTACTTC
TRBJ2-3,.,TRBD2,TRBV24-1,CATSDRLAGNTDTQYF,TGTGCCACCAGTGATCGACTAGCGGGAAATACAGATACGCAGTATTTT
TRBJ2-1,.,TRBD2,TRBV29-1,CSVVWTSLLSSYNEQFF,TGCAGCGTGGTTTGGACTAGCTTGTTGAGCTCCTACAATGAGCAGTTCTTC
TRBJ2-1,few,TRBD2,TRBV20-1,CSARTGTSGNNEQFF,TGCAGTGCTAGGACCGGGACTAGCGGTAACAATGAGCAGTTCTTC
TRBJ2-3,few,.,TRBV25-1,CASSEYSGMTDTQYF,TGTGCCAGCAGTGAATATTCGGGGATGACAGATACGCAGTATTTT
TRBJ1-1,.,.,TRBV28,CASLAGGARGNTEAFF,TGTGCCAGCCTTGCGGGGGGCGCGAGGGGGAACACTGAAGCTTTCTTT
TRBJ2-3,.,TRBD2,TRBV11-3,CASSFLGLREGGNTQYF,TGTGCCAGCAGCTTCCTCGGCCTCCGGGAGGGCGGAAATACGCAGTATTTT
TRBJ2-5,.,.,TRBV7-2,CASSPSGARQETQYF,TGTGCCAGCAGCCCCAGTGGGGCGCGACAAGAGACCCAGTACTTC
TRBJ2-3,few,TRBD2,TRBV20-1,CSARDKRVAGLVTDTQYF,TGCAGTGCTAGAGATAAGAGGGTAGCGGGATTGGTGACAGATACGCAGTATTTT
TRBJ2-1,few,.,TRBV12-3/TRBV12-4,CASRHIKDEQFF,TGTGCCAGCAGACATATTAAGGATGAGCAGTTCTTC
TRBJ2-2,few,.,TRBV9,CASSVEAVSYTGELFF,TGTGCCAGCAGCGTAGAGGCTGTCTCCTACACCGGGGAGCTGTTTTTT
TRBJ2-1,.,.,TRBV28,CASHLSSYNEQFF,TGTGCCAGCCACCTATCCTCCTACAATGAGCAGTTCTTC
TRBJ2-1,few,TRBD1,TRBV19,CASSKGQGYNEQFF,TGTGCCAGTAGTAAGGGACAGGGCTACAATGAGCAGTTCTTC
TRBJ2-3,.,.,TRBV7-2,CASRRSDTQYF,TGTGCCAGCAGGAGATCAGATACGCAGTATTTT
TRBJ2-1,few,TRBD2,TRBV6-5,CASSLAGKLGEQFF,TGTGCCAGCAGTCTAGCGGGCAAACTTGGAGAGCAGTTCTTC
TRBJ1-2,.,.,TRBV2,CASSEQPFYGYTF,TGTGCCAGCAGTGAACAGCCCTTCTATGGCTACACCTTC
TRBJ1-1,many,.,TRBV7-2,CASRTRGTEAFF,TGTGCCAGCAGGACAAGAGGGACTGAAGCTTTCTTT
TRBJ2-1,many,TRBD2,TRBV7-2,CASSLVTSGANEQFF,TGTGCCAGCAGCTTAGTAACTAGCGGGGCCAATGAGCAGTTCTTC
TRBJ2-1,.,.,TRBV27,CASRSSNSLNEQFF,TGTGCCAGCAGAAGTAGCAATTCCCTCAATGAGCAGTTCTTC
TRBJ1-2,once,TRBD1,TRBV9,CASSARDRNCYGYTF,TGTGCCAGCAGCGCGAGGGACAGGAACTGCTATGGCTACACCTTC
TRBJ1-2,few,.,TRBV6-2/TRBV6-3,CASSYEGRDYTF,TGTGCCAGCAGTTATGAGGGCAGAGACTACACCTTC
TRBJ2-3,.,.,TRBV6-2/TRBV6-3,CASSFGGFGTDTQYF,TGTGCCAGCAGTTTTGGGGGGTTTGGAACAGATACGCAGTATTTT
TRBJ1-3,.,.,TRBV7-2,CASSPDAVSGGNTIYF,TGTGCCAGCAGCCCGGACGCTGTGTCTGGTGGAAACACCATATATTTT
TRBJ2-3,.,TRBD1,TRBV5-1,CASHIPGTGVGQYF,TGCGCCAGCCACATTCCCGGGACAGGGGTTGGGCAGTATTTT
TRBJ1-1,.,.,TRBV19,CASSIDLASGLNTEAFF,TGTGCCAGTAGTATAGATCTGGCCTCAGGGCTGAACACTGAAGCTTTCTTT
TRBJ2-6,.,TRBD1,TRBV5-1,CASSPLGQGASGANVLTF,TGCGCCAGCAGCCCCTTGGGACAGGGGGCGTCTGGGGCCAACGTCCTGACTTTC
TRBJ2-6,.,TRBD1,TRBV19,CASSPDRSGANVLTF,TGTGCCAGTAGTCCGGACAGGTCCGGGGCCAACGTCCTGACTTTC
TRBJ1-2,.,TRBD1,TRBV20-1,CSARRTGILGYTF,TGCAGTGCTAGGAGGACAGGGATCCTTGGCTACACCTTC
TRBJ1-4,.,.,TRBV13,CASSAAINEKLFF,TGTGCCAGTTCTGCGGCAATTAATGAAAAACTGTTTTTT
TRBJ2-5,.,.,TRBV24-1,CATSDLGHEVETQYF,TGTGCCACCAGTGATTTGGGGCATGAGGTGGAGACCCAGTACTTC
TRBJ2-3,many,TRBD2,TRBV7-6,CASRRGLAGPSTDTQYF,TGTGCCAGCAGACGAGGACTAGCGGGGCCTAGCACAGATACGCAGTATTTT
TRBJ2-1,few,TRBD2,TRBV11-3,CASSLDLPLGTSGKDEQFF,TGTGCCAGCAGCTTAGATCTACCCCTAGGGACTAGCGGGAAGGATGAGCAGTTCTTC
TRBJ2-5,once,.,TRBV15,CATKLASQETQYF,TGTGCCACGAAATTAGCGAGCCAAGAGACCCAGTACTTC